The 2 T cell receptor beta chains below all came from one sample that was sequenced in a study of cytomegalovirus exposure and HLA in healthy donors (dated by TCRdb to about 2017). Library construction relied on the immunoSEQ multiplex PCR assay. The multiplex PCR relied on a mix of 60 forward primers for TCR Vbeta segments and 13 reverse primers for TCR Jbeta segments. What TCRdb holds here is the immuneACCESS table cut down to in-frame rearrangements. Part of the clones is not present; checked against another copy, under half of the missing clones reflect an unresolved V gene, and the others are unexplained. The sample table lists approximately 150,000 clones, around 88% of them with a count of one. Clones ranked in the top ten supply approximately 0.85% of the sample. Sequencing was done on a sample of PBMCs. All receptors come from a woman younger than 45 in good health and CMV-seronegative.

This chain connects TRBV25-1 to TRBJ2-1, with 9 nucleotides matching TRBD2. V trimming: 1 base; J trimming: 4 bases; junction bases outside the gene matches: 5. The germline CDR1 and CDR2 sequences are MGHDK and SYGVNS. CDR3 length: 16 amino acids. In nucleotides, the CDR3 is TGTGCCAGCAGTGAATTTGCGGGGGGGCGGTACAATGAGCAGTTCTTC. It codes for CASSEFAGGRYNEQFF.

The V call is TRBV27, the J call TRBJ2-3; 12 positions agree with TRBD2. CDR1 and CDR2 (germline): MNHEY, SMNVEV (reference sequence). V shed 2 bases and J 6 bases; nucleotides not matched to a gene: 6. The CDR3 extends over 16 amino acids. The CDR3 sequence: CASSLGLAGGPDTQYF. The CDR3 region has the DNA TGTGCCAGCAGTTTAGGGCTAGCGGGGGGGCCGGATACGCAGTATTTT.